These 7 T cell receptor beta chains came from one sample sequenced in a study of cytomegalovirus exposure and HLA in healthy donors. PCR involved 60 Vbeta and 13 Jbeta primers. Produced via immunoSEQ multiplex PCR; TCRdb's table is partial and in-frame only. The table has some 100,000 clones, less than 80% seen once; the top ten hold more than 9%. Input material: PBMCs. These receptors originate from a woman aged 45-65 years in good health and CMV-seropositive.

The CDR3 spells CASRYQGLGPSYEQYF. The CDR3 nucleotides read TGTGCCAGCAGGTATCAGGGGCTGGGCCCCTCCTACGAGCAGTACTTC. V usage is TRBV5-4 and J usage is TRBJ2-7, with a possible D match to TRBD1 (6 bases). Germline loops: CDR1 SGHNT, CDR2 YYREEE (reference sequence). The CDR3 is 16 residues long. Trimming removed 5 bases from V and 0 bases from J, with 18 bases in between.

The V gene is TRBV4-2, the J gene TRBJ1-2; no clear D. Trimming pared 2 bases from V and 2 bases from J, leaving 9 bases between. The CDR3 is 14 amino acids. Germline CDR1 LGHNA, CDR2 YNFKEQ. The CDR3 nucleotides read TGTGCCAGCAGCCAAATAACAGAAAACTATGGCTACACCTTC. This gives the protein CASSQITENYGYTF.

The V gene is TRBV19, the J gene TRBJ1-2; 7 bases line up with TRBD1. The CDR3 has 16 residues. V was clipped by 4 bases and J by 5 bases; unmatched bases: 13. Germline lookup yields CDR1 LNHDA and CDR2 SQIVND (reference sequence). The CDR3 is CASSNPGGGGGYGYTF. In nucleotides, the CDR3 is TGTGCCAGTAGTAACCCCGGAGGAGGGGGCGGTTATGGCTACACCTTC.

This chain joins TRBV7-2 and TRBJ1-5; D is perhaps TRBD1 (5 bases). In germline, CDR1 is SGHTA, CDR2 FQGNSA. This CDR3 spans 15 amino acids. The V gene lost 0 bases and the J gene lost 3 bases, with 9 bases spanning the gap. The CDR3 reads CASSLAGGNNQPQHF. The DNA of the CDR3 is TGTGCCAGCAGCTTAGCGGGGGGAAACAATCAGCCCCAGCATTTT.

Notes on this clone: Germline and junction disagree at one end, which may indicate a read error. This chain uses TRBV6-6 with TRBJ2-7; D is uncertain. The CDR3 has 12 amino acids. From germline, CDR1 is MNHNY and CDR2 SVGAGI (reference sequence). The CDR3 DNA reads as TGTGCCAGCAGTTCGGAGACCAACCCCCTGAACTTC. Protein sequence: CASSSETNPLNF.

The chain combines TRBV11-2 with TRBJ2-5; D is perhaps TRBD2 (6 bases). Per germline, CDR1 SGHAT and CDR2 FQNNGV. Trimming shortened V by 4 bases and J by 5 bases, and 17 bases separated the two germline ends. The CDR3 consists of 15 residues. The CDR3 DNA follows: TGTGCCAGCAGCTCCCTTTCCCCCGCGGGGGAGACCCAGTACTTC. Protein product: CASSSLSPAGETQYF.

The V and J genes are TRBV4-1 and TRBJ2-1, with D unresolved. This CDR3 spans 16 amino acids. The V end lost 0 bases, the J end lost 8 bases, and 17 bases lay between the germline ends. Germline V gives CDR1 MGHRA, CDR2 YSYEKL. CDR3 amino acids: CASSQDWSVFNYEQFF. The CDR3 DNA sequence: TGCGCCAGCAGCCAAGATTGGAGCGTTTTCAACTATGAGCAGTTCTTC.